This T cell receptor beta chain stems from a study of blood T cell repertoires in COVID-19. Overall study context: Acute-phase and convalescent COVID-19 samples originated in the United States, Italy and Spain. PBMCs, B-cell-depleted T cells, or T cells were the source of the cDNA or gDNA that made up the material.

This clone was counted once. This CDR3 is built from 12 residues. In germline, CDR1 is SNHLY, CDR2 FYNNEI. V lost 6 bases and J 7 bases, leaving 10 bases between the germline ends. As processed by the authors: Nucleated cell number was recorded as an estimate derived from reference gene primer amplification. Assay: immunoSEQ multiplex PCR; the TCRdb copy retains only in-frame clones and omits some. The V and J calls and clone size are taken from that table; D and trimming were inferred from the DNA. This table holds under 150,000 clones, 85% found once. This receptor was taken from a human donor in a cohort sampled during active COVID-19. The chain couples TRBV2 to TRBJ2-4; D is possibly TRBD2 (6 bases). Sequenced: peripheral blood. The chain's CDR3 is CASSGGRNIQYF. The DNA of the CDR3 is TGTGCCAGCAGCGGGGGACGGAACATTCAGTACTTC.